Included here is one TCR beta chain sequence, with context. Its antigen is unknown. This CDR3 is 16 amino acids long. The V gene end was trimmed by 4 bases and the J gene end by 6 bases; junction bases not matched to a gene: 12. Germline CDR1 is LGHDT and CDR2 is YNNKEL (reference sequence). These data come from a study of regulatory T cells in long-lasting Graves disease. General study findings and limits: Less diverse TCR repertoires were seen in persistent Graves' patients than in newly diagnosed ones. New patients shared fewer public clonotypes (roughly 990) than persistent patients did (2,741).

Through Arm-PCR of CDR3 regions and iRepertoire HTBI primers, TCR beta libraries were built. Per the original data handling: Identification of gene segments yielded around 63 TRBV and more than eleven TRBJ across samples. TCRdb re-called the multiplex PCR reads with MiXCR, one entry per CDR3 protein. TCRdb, rather than the study authors, made the V and J calls. The sample carries about 470,000 distinct CDR3 sequences, under 25% recorded once. The time point was: persistent/refractory GD, antithyroid drugs over 5 years with positive TRAb. From RNA extracted from PBMCs, the TCR library was made. Sequenced here: peripheral blood mononuclear cells (PBMCs), sampled when the disease was refractory, from a patient treated with antithyroid drugs. This TCR derives from a female donor with Graves disease. The rearrangement joins TRBV3-1 to TRBJ2-7, with 10 bases lining up with TRBD2. CDR3 amino acids: CASSPSGRSSEGEQYF. CDR3 sequence (DNA): TGTGCCAGCAGCCCTAGCGGGAGATCCTCGGAGGGCGAGCAGTACTTC.